This T cell receptor (beta chain) was captured in a study of CD4 and CD8 cells across lung adenocarcinoma regions. This clonotype was found a few times. TCRdb analysed the PCR reads with MiXCR anew, one entry per CDR3 protein. Here the sample spans around 20,000 distinct CDR3 sequences, 40% to 60% being singletons. Germline V gives CDR1 LGHNA, CDR2 YNFKEQ. The J segment lost 0 bases and the V segment lost 5 bases, leaving 7 bases of the junction unmatched. CDR3 length: 19 amino acids. Donors had localized lung adenocarcinoma, a non-small cell lung cancer. This receptor was taken from a male donor with lung adenocarcinoma. The CD4 and CD8 labels of this study may be unreliable. V usage is TRBV4-2 and J usage is TRBJ2-2, with 15 bases lining up with TRBD2. Sequencing used CD8+ T cells from the margin of a lung tumor. CDR3 amino acids: CASSTRTSGRGSNTGELFF. The DNA of the CDR3 is TGTGCCAGCAGCACTCGGACTAGCGGGAGGGGGTCGAACACCGGGGAGCTGTTTTTT.